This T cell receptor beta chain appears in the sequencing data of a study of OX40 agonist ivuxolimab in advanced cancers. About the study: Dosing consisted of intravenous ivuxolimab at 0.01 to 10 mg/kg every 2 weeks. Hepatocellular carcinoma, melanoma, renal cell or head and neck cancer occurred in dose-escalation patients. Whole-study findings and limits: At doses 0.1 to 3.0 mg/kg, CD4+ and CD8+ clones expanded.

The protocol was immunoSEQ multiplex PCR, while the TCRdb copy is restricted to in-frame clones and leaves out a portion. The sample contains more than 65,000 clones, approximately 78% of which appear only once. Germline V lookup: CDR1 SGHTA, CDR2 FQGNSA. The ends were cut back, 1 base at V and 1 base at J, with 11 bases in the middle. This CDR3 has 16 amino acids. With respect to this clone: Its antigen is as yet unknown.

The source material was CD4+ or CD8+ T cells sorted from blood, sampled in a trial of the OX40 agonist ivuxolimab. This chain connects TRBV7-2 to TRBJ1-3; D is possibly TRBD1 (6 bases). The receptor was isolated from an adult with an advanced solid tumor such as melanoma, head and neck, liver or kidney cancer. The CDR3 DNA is TGTGCCAGCAGCTTAGTGGGGGGCGCGTCTGGAAACACCATATATTTT. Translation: CASSLVGGASGNTIYF.